This TCR beta chain originates from a study of T cells after yellow fever vaccination. For the study at large: With SMART-Seq v4 Ultra Low Input, the fractions containing low cell numbers were prepared.

This CDR3 spans 12 amino acids. CDR1 is LGHDT, CDR2 YNNKEL, per germline (reference sequence). V dropped 5 bases and J dropped 7 bases, with 11 bases sitting between them. The authors made TCR cDNA by 5'RACE template switching, adding a universal primer site and UMIs. In TCRdb, the 5' RACE reads were re-called with MiXCR into one record per CDR3 protein. Seen here are about 320,000 distinct CDR3 sequences, about 11% observed once, and the top ten hold under 4%. This clonotype showed up many times. Its matching antigen is unknown. Study-level points and caveats: Although most clonotypes did not, a small share appeared in both CD4 and CD8 compartments. In post-booster samples, most primary-vaccination clones reappeared (about 95% CD4, around 87% CD8).

The J gene is TRBJ2-5, the V gene TRBV3-1; no clear D gene. The origin of this receptor is a young man who received the YFV17D yellow fever vaccine. Sequencing was performed on CD4+ T cells sorted from PBMCs, taken 45 days after the yellow fever booster vaccination. The CDR3 nucleotides read TGTGCCAGCAGCTATACTTCTGGGACCCAGTACTTC. Amino acids: CASSYTSGTQYF.